This note documents a single TCR beta chain sequence. Membership in each cohort depended on participant-reported clinical history. Authors' data handling: Reference gene primer amplification gave estimated nucleated cell counts. Repertoires were generated with immunoSEQ multiplex PCR, while TCRdb's copy carries only in-frame clones and drops some. The V and J calls and the clone size are those of that table, but D and trimming were determined from the DNA. The sample shows 180,000 or so clones, more than 65% of them seen only once. These data come from a study of blood T cell repertoires in COVID-19. The overall study: COVID-19 samples from acute and convalescent phases originated in the United States, Italy and Spain. T cells, B-cell-depleted T cells, or PBMCs provided the cDNA or gDNA that served as material.

V trimming: 3 bases; J trimming: 17 bases; junction bases outside the gene matches: 5. The CDR3 is 12 residues long. The chain uses TRBV12-3 or TRBV12-4 and TRBJ1-6; 9 nucleotides agree with TRBD1. This sequence originates from a man in his forties or fifties who had recovered from COVID-19. The specimen sequenced was PBMCs or T cells enriched from blood (not recorded which). This CDR3 is CASSLAQGAFHF. In DNA, the CDR3 is TGTGCCAGCAGTTTGGCACAGGGGGCTTTCCACTTT.